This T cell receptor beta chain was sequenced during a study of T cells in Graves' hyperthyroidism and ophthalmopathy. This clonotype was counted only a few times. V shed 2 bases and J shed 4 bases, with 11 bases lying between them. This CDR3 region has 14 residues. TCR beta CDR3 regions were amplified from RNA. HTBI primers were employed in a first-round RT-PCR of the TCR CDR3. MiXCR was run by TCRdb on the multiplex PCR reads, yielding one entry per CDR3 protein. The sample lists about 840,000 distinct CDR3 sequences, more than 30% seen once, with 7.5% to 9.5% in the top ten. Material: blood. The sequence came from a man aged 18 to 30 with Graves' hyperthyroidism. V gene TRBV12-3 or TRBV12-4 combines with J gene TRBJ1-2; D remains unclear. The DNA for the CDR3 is TGTGCCAGCAGTTTAACCCAGGTGGCCTATGGCTACACCTTC. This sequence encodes CASSLTQVAYGYTF.